This T cell receptor (beta chain) derives from a study of CD8 T cells in ankylosing spondylitis. Study-wide results and caveats: Seemingly distinctive of ankylosing spondylitis blood was a TCR beta motif formed by eight highly homologous variants.

V lost 1 base, J lost 7 bases, and 14 bases lay in between. CDR3 length: 14 residues. Germline assignment: CDR1 DFQATT and CDR2 SNEGSKA (reference sequence). From the 5' RACE reads, TCRdb called clonotypes with MiXCR, one entry per CDR3 protein. The table shows under 450,000 distinct CDR3 sequences, with more than 15% occurring only once. In the case of this clonotype: The antigen is not known.

The clonotype originates from a male donor with ankylosing spondylitis. This rearrangement joins TRBV20-1 to TRBJ2-1; D may be TRBD2 (6 bases). The material sequenced was blood, either unsorted or a sorted T cell fraction (not recorded which). CDR3 nucleotides: TGCAGTGCTAGAGTAAATAGCGGTCTAAATGAGCAGTTCTTC. This gives the protein CSARVNSGLNEQFF.